The entry that follows covers one T cell receptor beta chain sequence. Its binding antigen is unknown. Base qualities are not at hand, and no much larger clone is one base apart. The record originates from a study of blood T cell repertoires in COVID-19 (dated by TCRdb to 2018 to 2021). Regarding the research as a whole: Samples covering the acute and convalescent phases of COVID-19 were provided by collaborators in the United States, Italy and Spain. Deeply sampled blood TCRbeta repertoires from subjects exposed to, actively infected with, or recovered from COVID-19 were included in the dataset. Samples came from the ongoing ImmuneRACE study (first 160 participants) plus 1,254 subjects from 6 global collaborators. Where HLA class I and class II types were available, the types were taken from metadata supplied by the sample provider, not from assay-based typing. The repertoires were made available in a free public database intended to serve as a resource for research on the immune response to SARS-CoV-2. Nearly every sample came with metadata listing a de-identified subject ID, COVID-19 status, age in years and sex. The prospective study material was composed of cDNA or gDNA derived from T cells, B-cell-depleted T cells, or PBMCs.

The junction carries 7 bases between V and J, which are trimmed by 10 bases and 7 bases respectively. CDR1 is given as SGHTA and CDR2 as FQGTGA, both from the germline V gene. Including cysteine and phenylalanine, the CDR3 has 9 amino acids. This entry keeps only the CDR3 DNA: 27 bases, framed from base 1. The immunoSEQ Assay, a bias-controlled multiplex PCR, was used to amplify TCRbeta CDR3 regions from genomic DNA. The paper's processing steps were these. The number of nucleated cells in each sample was estimated by amplification of reference gene primers within the assay. To quantify the absolute abundance of each unique TCRbeta CDR3 rearrangement, sequence reads were collapsed and filtered. For each sample, productive Simpson clonality was calculated as the square root of Simpson's diversity index across productive rearrangements. TCRdb mirrors the immuneACCESS table, restricted to in-frame sequences. Some clones are absent from its copies; in checked studies, under half trace to an unresolved V gene, and the reason for the others is unknown. D and trimming were read from the DNA, whereas the V and J calls and clone size are those reported in that table. The sample table holds 130,000 to 150,000 clones, of which more than 75% were seen once. 8% to 9% of the sample comes from the top ten.

Each collaborating institution followed its own protocols to collect whole blood in K2EDTA tubes. Collaborator samples were shipped for TCRbeta analysis as frozen whole blood, isolated PBMCs, or DNA extracted from either sample type. Broad study findings and their caveats: Clinical and demographic metadata were provided uncurated, with the amount varying by source and participant.

The source is a woman in her forties or fifties with active or convalescent COVID-19. Source material: peripheral blood. In this chain, TRBV7-3 is recombined with TRBJ1-1, with the D gene not clear enough to name. The sequenced DNA is TGTGCCAACGACTTTGAAGCTTTCTTT. This gives the protein CANDFEAFF.